What follows are 22 T cell receptor beta chains derived from one specimen sequenced in a study of cytomegalovirus exposure and HLA in healthy donors. It was with 60 Vbeta and 13 Jbeta primers that the PCR ran. Sequencing used immunoSEQ multiplex PCR; TCRdb keeps in-frame clones, though not all of them. The sample includes 200,000 to 250,000 clones, over 75% of them seen just once. Material for sequencing was PBMCs. These receptors came from a girl aged 2 to 10 in good health and CMV-seronegative.

This clone was picked up one time. The CDR3 protein is CASSFTLEGEQYF. The DNA for the CDR3 is TGCGCCAGCAGCTTCACACTAGAAGGCGAGCAGTACTTC. The genes are TRBV5-1 and TRBJ2-7, with D perhaps TRBD2 (5 bases). V lost 2 bases and J lost 6, with 12 bases in between. This CDR3 is 13 amino acids long. Looked up from germline, CDR1 is SGHRS and CDR2 is YFSETQ.

The chain has TRBV6-5 and TRBJ2-4; 7 bases agree with TRBD1. From germline, CDR1 is MNHEY and CDR2 SVGAGI. V was pared by 8 bases and J by 8 bases, with 15 bases of the junction left unmatched. This CDR3 is 15 amino acids long. CDR3 residues: CASPTPTGLPDIQYF. As DNA, the CDR3 is TGTGCCAGCCCAACGCCGACAGGGCTCCCCGACATTCAGTACTTC.

CDR3 sequence reads: CASSPTGTETQYF. Written as DNA, the CDR3 is TGTGCCAGCAGCCCTACAGGGACAGAGACCCAGTACTTC. The V call is TRBV25-1, the J call TRBJ2-5; D might be TRBD1 (6 bases). CDR3 length equals 13 residues. Trimming shortened V by 6 bases and J by 4 bases, and 12 bases separated the two germline ends. Germline V CDR1 and CDR2: MGHDK, SYGVNS. The variable domain in full, completed from reference TRBV25-1 and TRBJ2-5, reads EADIYQTPRYLVIGTGKKITLECSQTMGHDKMYWYQQDPGMELHLIHYSYGVNSTEKGDLSSESTVSRIRTEHFPLTLESARPSHTSQYLCASSPTGTETQYFGPGTRLLVL.

CDR3 nucleotides: TGTGCCAGCAGCTTGACAGGGAGTAATTCACCCCTCCACTTT. This gives the protein CASSLTGSNSPLHF. The V and J genes are TRBV7-2 and TRBJ1-6; 7 bases align to TRBD1. CDR1 and CDR2 (germline): SGHTA, FQGNSA. This CDR3 spans 14 amino acids. The V and J ends lost 3 bases and 6 bases, in that order; junction bases with no gene match: 2.

J is TRBJ1-2 and V is TRBV15, with 8 bases lining up with TRBD1. Looked up from germline, CDR1 is LNHNV and CDR2 is YYDKDF (reference sequence). The CDR3 consists of 16 residues. The J segment lost 8 bases and the V segment lost 3 bases, leaving 14 bases of the junction unmatched. The CDR3 is CATSSVDRGLLEGYTF. The CDR3 DNA sequence: TGTGCCACCAGCAGCGTAGACAGGGGATTGCTCGAGGGCTACACCTTC.

The V gene is TRBV6-1, the J gene TRBJ1-1; 8 nucleotides line up with TRBD1. Germline V gene data show CDR1 as MNHNS and CDR2 as SASEGT. The CDR3 is 13 residues long. J lost 3 bases, V lost 4 bases, and 1 base had no gene match. In nucleotides, the CDR3 is TGTGCCAGCAGTGTACAGGGGGACACTGAAGCTTTCTTT. Translation gives CASSVQGDTEAFF.

The rearrangement joins TRBV7-3 to TRBJ2-3; unclear D gene. CDR1 is SGHTA, CDR2 FQGTGA, per germline. V was pared by 3 bases and J by 6 bases, with 10 bases between. This CDR3 has 13 residues. The CDR3 DNA sequence: TGTGCCAGCAGCTTTGATTTCCGGGATACGCAGTATTTT. This translates into CASSFDFRDTQYF.

V and J are TRBV19 and TRBJ1-2, with D maybe TRBD1 (6 bases). Per the germline V gene, CDR1 is LNHDA and CDR2 is SQIVND (reference sequence). V gave up 1 base and J gave up 6 bases, with 12 bases separating them. The CDR3 has 14 residues. The CDR3 DNA reads as TGTGCCAGTAGTATAGCGTCGTCAGGGGATGGCTACACCTTC. Its translation is CASSIASSGDGYTF.

The chain recombines TRBV4-1 with TRBJ1-5; 10 bases match TRBD1. CDR3 size: 16 residues. Germline V CDR1 and CDR2: MGHRA, YSYEKL. V was clipped by 5 bases and J by 0 bases; unmatched bases: 4. CDR3 residues: CASSEDRGFSNQPQHF. The DNA for the CDR3 is TGCGCCAGCAGCGAGGACAGGGGGTTTAGCAATCAGCCCCAGCATTTT.

The table lists this clone with a few counts. The rearrangement uses TRBV30 and TRBJ2-1; D unclear. From germline, CDR1 is GTSNPN and CDR2 SVGIG (reference sequence). V lost 3 bases to trimming and J lost 4 bases, with 13 bases between them. This CDR3 comprises 14 residues. The CDR3 is CAWSDAAEYNEQFF. The CDR3, as DNA: TGTGCCTGGAGCGACGCGGCGGAGTACAATGAGCAGTTCTTC.

The chain links TRBV29-1 to TRBJ2-2; D perhaps matches TRBD2 (5 bases). The CDR3 contains 16 residues. The germline V and J ends were trimmed by 7 bases and 3 bases, with 21 bases remaining between them. Germline CDR1 reads SQVTM; CDR2 reads ANQGSEA. CDR3 coding DNA: TGCAGCGCCACAACTCTCGCGTTGCGGGACACCGGGGAGCTGTTTTTT. Translating gives CSATTLALRDTGELFF.

The chain couples TRBV19 to TRBJ2-7; 10 bases agree with TRBD2. V trimming: 3 bases; J trimming: 3 bases; junction bases outside the gene matches: 2. Looked up from germline, CDR1 is LNHDA and CDR2 is SQIVND (reference sequence). This CDR3 has 14 residues. The chain's CDR3 is CASSMGTSDYEQYF. The CDR3, as DNA: TGTGCCAGTAGTATGGGGACTAGCGACTACGAGCAGTACTTC.

V and J are TRBV7-6 and TRBJ2-2, with 8 bases matching TRBD2. After removal of 1 base from V and 6 bases from J, the junction contained 10 bases not matched to a gene. CDR3 length: 17 residues. Germline lookup yields CDR1 SGHVS and CDR2 FNYEAQ. CDR3 sequence (DNA): TGTGCCAGCAGCTTAGGGCGTGGCGGGGGGCCGCCCGGGGAGCTGTTTTTT. This translates into CASSLGRGGGPPGELFF.

This clone came up a few times. The rearrangement joins TRBV5-4 to TRBJ2-7, with TRBD2 matching 8 bases. Germline values: CDR1 SGHNT, CDR2 YYREEE (reference sequence). J was trimmed by 5 bases and V by 5 bases; bases with no gene match: 18. This CDR3 has 17 residues. The CDR3: CASRLTVRREVSHEQYF. CDR3 in DNA: TGTGCCAGCAGATTGACCGTTCGGCGGGAGGTTTCGCACGAGCAGTACTTC.

This clone turned up a few times. CDR3 DNA sequence: TGTGCCAGCTCACCACCGGCACTACCTCCTGAGCAGTTCTTC. It codes for CASSPPALPPEQFF. The V and J genes are TRBV18 and TRBJ2-1; no clear D. The CDR3 is 14 amino acids. V gave up 0 bases and J gave up 9 bases, with 12 bases separating them. Germline V gene lookup returns CDR1 KGHSH and CDR2 LQKENI. Using reference TRBV18 and TRBJ2-1 for the parts outside the CDR3, the full variable domain is NAGVMQNPRHLVRRRGQEARLRCSPMKGHSHVYWYRQLPEEGLKFMVYLQKENIIDESGMPKERFSAEFPKEGPSILRIQQVVRGDSAAYFCASSPPALPPEQFFGPGTRLTVL.

This CDR3 is CATSPVGDRGQGQAMNTEAFF. CDR3 coding DNA: TGTGCCACCAGCCCCGTTGGGGACAGGGGGCAAGGACAGGCCATGAACACTGAAGCTTTCTTT. J is TRBJ1-1 and V is TRBV15, with 12 bases fitting TRBD1. This CDR3 is 21 amino acids long. From germline, CDR1 is LNHNV and CDR2 YYDKDF (reference sequence). Germline trimming cut 5 bases from V and 0 bases from J; bases unmatched to any gene: 19.

This chain connects TRBV5-4 to TRBJ1-2; TRBD1 agrees at 11 bases. Trimming at V came to 2 bases and at J to 2 bases, leaving 2 bases not matched to a gene. The germline CDR1 and CDR2 sequences are SGHNT and YYREEE (reference sequence). The CDR3 length is 15 residues. CDR3 bases: TGTGCCAGCAGCTTCCGGGACAGGGGGAACTATGGCTACACCTTC. Its translation is CASSFRDRGNYGYTF.

This clone was detected a few times. The chain employs TRBV14 and TRBJ1-4, with D possibly matching TRBD1 (5 bases). V lost 4 bases and J lost 7, with 16 bases in between. The CDR3 totals 15 residues. The germline gives CDR1 SGHDN, CDR2 FVKESK. DNA of the CDR3: TGTGCCAGCAGCCCCAGTAAGGGGAGGACTGAAAAACTGTTTTTT. Amino acids: CASSPSKGRTEKLFF. The whole variable domain, remainder taken from reference TRBV14 and TRBJ1-4, is EAGVTQFPSHSVIEKGQTVTLRCDPISGHDNLYWYRRVMGKEIKFLLHFVKESKQDESGMPNNRFLAERTGGTYSTLKVQPAELEDSGVYFCASSPSKGRTEKLFFGSGTQLSVL.

This chain links TRBV6-5 with TRBJ1-2; TRBD1 agrees at 9 bases. The CDR3 extends over 13 amino acids. The germline V gene has CDR1 MNHEY and CDR2 SVGAGI. With V trimmed by 6 bases and J by 12 bases, 11 bases remained unmatched. The CDR3 sequence: CASSPTGGAQNTF. The CDR3, as DNA: TGTGCCAGCAGCCCTACAGGGGGCGCACAGAACACCTTC.

This clone was seen only a few times. J is TRBJ2-5 and V is TRBV5-6; a possible D gene is TRBD2 (6 bases). CDR1 is SGHDT, CDR2 YYEEEE, per germline. V was pared by 5 bases and J by 5 bases, with 7 bases between. This CDR3 is 11 amino acids long. CDR3 nucleotides: TGTGCCAGCAGTCGGGGGGAGACCCAGTACTTC. This gives the protein CASSRGETQYF.

The gene calls are TRBV2 and TRBJ1-5; TRBD1 aligns across 7 bases. Germline V gene sequence: CDR1 SNHLY, CDR2 FYNNEI. Losses at the gene ends were 9 bases for V and 3 bases for J; bases not matched to a gene: 8. The CDR3 totals 14 residues. The chain's CDR3 is CASQRDSLNQPQHF. The DNA for the CDR3 is TGTGCCAGTCAACGGGACAGCCTCAATCAGCCCCAGCATTTT.

The chain uses TRBV5-1 and TRBJ2-1, with D tentatively TRBD2 (5 bases). Germline CDR1 and CDR2: SGHRS and YFSETQ. The CDR3 length is 14 residues. Between the trimmed V and J ends, which lost 4 bases and 6 bases, there was a span of 14 bases. CDR3 coding DNA: TGCGCCAGCAGCGCTTCAGAGCGGTTCAATGAGCAGTTCTTC. Protein: CASSASERFNEQFF. Looking up the rest from reference TRBV5-1 and TRBJ2-1 gives the full variable domain: KAGVTQTPRYLIKTRGQQVTLSCSPISGHRSVSWYQQTPGQGLQFLFEYFSETQRNKGNFPGRFSGRQFSNSRSEMNVSTLELGDSALYLCASSASERFNEQFFGPGTRLTVL.